In its sample, the clone carrying this T cell receptor (beta chain) was seen a few times. This specimen belongs to a study of technical replicates of blood from a few donors. The repertoire was sequenced with immunoSEQ multiplex PCR; TCRdb's copy has only in-frame clones and lacks some. This sample yields 55,000 to 65,000 clones, of which around 93% are seen a single time; less than 4.5% belongs to the top ten. CDR1 SGHVS and CDR2 FQNEAQ come from the germline V gene. This CDR3 has 16 amino acids. The V gene end was trimmed by 5 bases and the J gene end by 9 bases; junction bases not matched to a gene: 15.

The J gene is TRBJ2-5, the V gene TRBV7-8; 10 bases align to TRBD2. Input material: PBMCs. This clonotype was sampled from a human donor in good health. Some clones in this sample may be carry-over from other donors' samples. CDR3 in amino acids: CASSLHLAGAISSQYF. CDR3 coding DNA: TGTGCCAGCAGCCTCCACCTAGCGGGGGCCATATCTTCCCAGTACTTC.